This T cell receptor (beta chain) comes out of a study of blood T cell repertoires in COVID-19. This clone was found once. The data were produced by immunoSEQ multiplex PCR, yet TCRdb's version contains in-frame clones alone and is incomplete. The table includes some 25,000 clones, around 89% detected once. Material: peripheral blood. The receptor comes from a man aged 65-85 years with acute or convalescent COVID-19.

The CDR3 DNA sequence: TGTGCCAGCAGCCTTCTTCAGGGGACCCGCACAGATACGCAGTATTTT. As protein: CASSLLQGTRTDTQYF. The chain carries TRBV9 and TRBJ2-3, with D possibly TRBD1 on 6 matching bases. The germline CDR1 and CDR2 sequences are SGDLS and YYNGEE. V lost 4 bases to trimming and J lost 1 base, with 16 bases between them. There are 16 residues in the CDR3.